What follows is one T cell receptor (beta chain) and its context. The data stem from a study of shared clonotypes between healthy human individuals. Germline CDR1 reads SNHLY; CDR2 reads FYNNEI. The CDR3 length is 12 residues. The trim removed 8 bases at V and 5 bases at J, leaving 4 bases unmatched. Profiling relied on immunoSEQ multiplex PCR, and the TCRdb table lists in-frame clones only, not all of them. The sample holds some 500,000 clones, around 96% seen once. This receptor was obtained from a woman under 40 in good health. This rearrangement joins TRBV2 to TRBJ1-1; 8 positions match TRBD1. Sequencing was carried out using naive CD4+ T cells sorted from blood. The subset is: CD45RA+ positively selected. The CDR3 DNA is TGTGCCAGCGGTACAGGGGGAACTGAAGCTTTCTTT. It translates to CASGTGGTEAFF.